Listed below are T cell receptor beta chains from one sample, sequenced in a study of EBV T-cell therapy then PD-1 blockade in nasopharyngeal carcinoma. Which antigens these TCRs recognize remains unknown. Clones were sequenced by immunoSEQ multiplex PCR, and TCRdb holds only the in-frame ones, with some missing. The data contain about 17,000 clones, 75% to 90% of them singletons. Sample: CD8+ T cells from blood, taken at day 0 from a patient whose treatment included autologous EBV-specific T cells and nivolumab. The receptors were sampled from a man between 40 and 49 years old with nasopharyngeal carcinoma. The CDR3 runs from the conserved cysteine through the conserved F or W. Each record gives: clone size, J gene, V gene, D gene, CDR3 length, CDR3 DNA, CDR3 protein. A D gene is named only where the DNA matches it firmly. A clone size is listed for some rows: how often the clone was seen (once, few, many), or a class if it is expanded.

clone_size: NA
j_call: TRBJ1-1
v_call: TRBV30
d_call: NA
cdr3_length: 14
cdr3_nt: TGTGCCTGGACCGTAGGGTTTGGGAACACTGAAGCTTTCTTT
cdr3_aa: CAWTVGFGNTEAFF

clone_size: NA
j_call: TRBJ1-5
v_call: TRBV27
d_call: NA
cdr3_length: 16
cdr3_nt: TGTGCCAGCAGGGACGGGGATTGGGATAGCAATCAGCCCCAGCATTTT
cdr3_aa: CASRDGDWDSNQPQHF

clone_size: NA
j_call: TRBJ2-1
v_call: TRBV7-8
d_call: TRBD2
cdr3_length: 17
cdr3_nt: TGTGCCAGCAGCTTAGCGAGGGCTAGCGGCCCTTACAATGAGCAGTTCTTC
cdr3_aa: CASSLARASGPYNEQFF

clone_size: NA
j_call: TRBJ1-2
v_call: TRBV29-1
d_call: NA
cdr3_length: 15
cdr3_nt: TGCAGCGTTGATAGGAACCGGGAGATTAACTATGGCTACACCTTC
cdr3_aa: CSVDRNREINYGYTF

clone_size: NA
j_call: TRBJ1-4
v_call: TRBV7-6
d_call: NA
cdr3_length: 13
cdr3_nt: TGTGCCAGCAGCTCGGGCGGAGTGGAAAAACTGTTTTTT
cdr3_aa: CASSSGGVEKLFF

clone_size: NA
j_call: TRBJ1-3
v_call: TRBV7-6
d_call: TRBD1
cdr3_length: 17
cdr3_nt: TGTGCCAGCAGCTTAGAGACAACAGGGGGACTTGGAAACACCATATATTTT
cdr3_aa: CASSLETTGGLGNTIYF

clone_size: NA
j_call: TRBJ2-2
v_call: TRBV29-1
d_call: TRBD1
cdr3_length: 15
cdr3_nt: TGCAGCGTGGGGGGGACAGGGACAAACACCGGGGAGCTGTTTTTT
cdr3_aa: CSVGGTGTNTGELFF

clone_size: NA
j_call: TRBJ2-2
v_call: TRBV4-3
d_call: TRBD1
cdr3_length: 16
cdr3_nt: TGCGCCAGCAGCCGTCCTCAGGGGGCGGGGACCGGGGAGCTGTTTTTT
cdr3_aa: CASSRPQGAGTGELFF

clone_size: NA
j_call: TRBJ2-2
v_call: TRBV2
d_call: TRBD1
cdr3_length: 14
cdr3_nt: TGTGCCACCTTACTCTTGACAGGGAACGGGGAGCTGTTTTTT
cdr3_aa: CATLLLTGNGELFF

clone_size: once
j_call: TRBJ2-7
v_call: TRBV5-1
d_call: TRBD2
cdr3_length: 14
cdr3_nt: TGCGCCAGCAGCTTACGGGGGGGCCGCAACGAGCAGTACTTC
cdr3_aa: CASSLRGGRNEQYF

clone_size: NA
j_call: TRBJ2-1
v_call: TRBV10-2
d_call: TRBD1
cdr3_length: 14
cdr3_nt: TGCGCCAGCATTGGACAGGGGGGTCGTAATGAGCAGTTCTTC
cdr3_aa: CASIGQGGRNEQFF

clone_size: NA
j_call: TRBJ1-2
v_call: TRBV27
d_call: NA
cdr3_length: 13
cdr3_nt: TGTGCCAGCGGGAGGAGAACGGGTTATGGCTACACCTTC
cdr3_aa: CASGRRTGYGYTF

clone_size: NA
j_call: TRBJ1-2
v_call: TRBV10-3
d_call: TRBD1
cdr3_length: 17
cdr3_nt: TGTGCCATCAGTGAGGGAGGACAGGGGCGGATGGACTATGGCTACACCTTC
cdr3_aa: CAISEGGQGRMDYGYTF

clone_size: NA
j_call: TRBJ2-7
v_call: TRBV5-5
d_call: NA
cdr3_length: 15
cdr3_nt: TGTGCCAGCAGCTTGGCCGGAGACAGCTCCTACGAGCAGTACTTT
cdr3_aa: CASSLAGDSSYEQYF

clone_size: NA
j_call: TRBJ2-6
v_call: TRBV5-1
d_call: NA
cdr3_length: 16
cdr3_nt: TGCGCCAGCAGCTTTCGTTCGGAGGCGGGGGCCAACGTCCTGACTTTC
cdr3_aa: CASSFRSEAGANVLTF

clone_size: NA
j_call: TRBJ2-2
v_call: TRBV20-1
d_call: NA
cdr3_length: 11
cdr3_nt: TGCAGTGCTCCGGGGACCGGGGAGCTGTTTTTT
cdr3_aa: CSAPGTGELFF

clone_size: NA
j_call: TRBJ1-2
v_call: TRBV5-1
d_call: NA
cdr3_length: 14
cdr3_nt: TGCGCCAGCAGCTTGGAATCAGGGTACTATGGCTACACCTTC
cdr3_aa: CASSLESGYYGYTF

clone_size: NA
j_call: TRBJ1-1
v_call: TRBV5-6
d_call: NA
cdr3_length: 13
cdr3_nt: TGTGCCAGCAGTGGGGGAAGGGACACTGAAGCTTTCTTT
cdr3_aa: CASSGGRDTEAFF

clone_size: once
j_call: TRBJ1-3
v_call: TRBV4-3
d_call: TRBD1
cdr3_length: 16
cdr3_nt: TGCGCCAGCAGCCAATGGACAGGGAAGGGGGGAAACACCATATATTTT
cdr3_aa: CASSQWTGKGGNTIYF

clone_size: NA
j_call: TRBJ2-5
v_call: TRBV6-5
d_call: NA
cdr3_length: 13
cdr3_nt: TGTGCCAGCAGTCGGCAGGGGCAAGAGACCCAGTACTTC
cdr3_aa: CASSRQGQETQYF

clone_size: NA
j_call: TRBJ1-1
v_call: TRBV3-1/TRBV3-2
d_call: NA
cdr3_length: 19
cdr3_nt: TGTGCCAGCAGCCAAGATCTCAAGGAGACAGCCCCTATGAACACTGAAGCTTTCTTT
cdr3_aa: CASSQDLKETAPMNTEAFF

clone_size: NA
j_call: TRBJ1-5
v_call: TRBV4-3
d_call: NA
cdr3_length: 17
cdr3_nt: TGCGCCAGCAGCCAAGATCGGGCAGTCAACTCGGGTCAGCCCCAGCATTTT
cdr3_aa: CASSQDRAVNSGQPQHF

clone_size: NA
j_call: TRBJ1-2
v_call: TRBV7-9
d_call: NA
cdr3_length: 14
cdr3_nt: TGTGCCAGCAGCTTAGGGGGCAGGGCGGATGGCTACACCTTC
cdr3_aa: CASSLGGRADGYTF

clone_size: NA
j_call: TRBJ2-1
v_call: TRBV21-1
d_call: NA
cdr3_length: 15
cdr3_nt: TGTGCCAGCAGCAAGCTCAGGGGATGGGACAATGAGCAGTTCTTC
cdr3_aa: CASSKLRGWDNEQFF

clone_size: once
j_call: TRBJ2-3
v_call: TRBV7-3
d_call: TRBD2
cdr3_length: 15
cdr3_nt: TGTGCCAGCAGCCGCGGGGCGGGGGGCGTGGATACGCAGTATTTT
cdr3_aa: CASSRGAGGVDTQYF

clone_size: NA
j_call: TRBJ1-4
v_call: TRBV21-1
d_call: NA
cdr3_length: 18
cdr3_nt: TGTGCCAGCAGCAAAGTCGGGACAGGGTGGCTGTGTGATGAAAAACTGTTTTTT
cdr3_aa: CASSKVGTGWLCDEKLFF

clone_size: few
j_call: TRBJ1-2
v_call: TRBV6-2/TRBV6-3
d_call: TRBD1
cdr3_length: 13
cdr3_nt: TGTGCCAGCAGTTACTGGGACAGCGACGGCTACACCTTC
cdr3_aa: CASSYWDSDGYTF

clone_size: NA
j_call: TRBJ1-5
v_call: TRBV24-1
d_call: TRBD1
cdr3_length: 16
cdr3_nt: TGTGCCACCAGTGACTCCGGGACAGGGATAGAACAGCCCCAGCATTTT
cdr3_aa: CATSDSGTGIEQPQHF

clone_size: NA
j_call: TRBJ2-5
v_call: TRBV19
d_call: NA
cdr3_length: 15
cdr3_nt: TGTGCCAGTAGTCTCAGGGGATTGTACCAAGAGACCCAGTACTTC
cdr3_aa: CASSLRGLYQETQYF

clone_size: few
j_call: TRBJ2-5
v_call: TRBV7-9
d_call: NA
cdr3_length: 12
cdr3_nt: TGTGCCAGCAGCTTAGAACGGGAGACCCAGTACTTC
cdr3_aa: CASSLERETQYF

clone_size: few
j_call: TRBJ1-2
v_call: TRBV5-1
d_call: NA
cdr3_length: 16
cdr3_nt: TGCGCCAGCAGATTCGGGCTACAGGGTGCTAACTATGGCTACACCTTC
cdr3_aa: CASRFGLQGANYGYTF

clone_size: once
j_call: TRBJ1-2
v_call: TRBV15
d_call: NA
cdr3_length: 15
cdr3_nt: TGTGCCACCAGCAGAGATCGGATCAGGCTCTATGGCTACACCTTC
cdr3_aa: CATSRDRIRLYGYTF

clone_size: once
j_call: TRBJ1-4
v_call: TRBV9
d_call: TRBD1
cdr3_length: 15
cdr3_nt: TGTGCCAGCAGCCTCGGGGGGACAGGGGCTGAAAAACTGTTTTTT
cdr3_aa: CASSLGGTGAEKLFF

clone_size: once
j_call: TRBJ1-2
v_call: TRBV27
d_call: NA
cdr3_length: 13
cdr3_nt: TGTGCCAGCAGTTTGTGGGCGAACGAAGGCTACACCTTC
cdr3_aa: CASSLWANEGYTF

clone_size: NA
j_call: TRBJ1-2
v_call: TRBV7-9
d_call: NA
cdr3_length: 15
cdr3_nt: TGTGCCAGCAGCTTCGGCCAAGGCGGCAACTATGGCTACACCTTC
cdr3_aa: CASSFGQGGNYGYTF

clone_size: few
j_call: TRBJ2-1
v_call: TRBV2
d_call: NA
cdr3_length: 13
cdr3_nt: TGTGCCAGCAGGGCTACGTGGTCCAATGAGCAGTTCTTC
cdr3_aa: CASRATWSNEQFF